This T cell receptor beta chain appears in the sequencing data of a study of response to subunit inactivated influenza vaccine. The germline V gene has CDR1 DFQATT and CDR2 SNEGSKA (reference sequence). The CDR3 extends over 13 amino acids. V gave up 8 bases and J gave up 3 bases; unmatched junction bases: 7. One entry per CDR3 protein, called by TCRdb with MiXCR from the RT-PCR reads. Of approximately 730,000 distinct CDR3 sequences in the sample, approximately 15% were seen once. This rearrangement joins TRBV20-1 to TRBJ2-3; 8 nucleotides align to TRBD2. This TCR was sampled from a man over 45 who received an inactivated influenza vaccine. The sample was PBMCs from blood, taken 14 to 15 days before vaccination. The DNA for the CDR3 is TGCAGTCGAGTTGCTAGCGGGACAGATACGCAGTATTTT. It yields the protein CSRVASGTDTQYF.